A single sample gave rise to the 8 T cell receptor beta chains below, sequenced in a study of OX40 agonist ivuxolimab in advanced cancers. Profiling relied on immunoSEQ multiplex PCR, and the TCRdb table lists in-frame clones only, not all of them. Of approximately 70,000 clones listed, roughly 88% are singletons. This sample comprised CD4+ or CD8+ T cells sorted from blood, obtained in a trial of the OX40 agonist ivuxolimab. Source of these receptors: an adult with an advanced solid tumor such as melanoma, head and neck, liver or kidney cancer.

The chain employs TRBV30 and TRBJ1-6; TRBD1 agrees at 7 bases. V shed 4 bases, J shed 6 bases, and the junction held 6 bases outside the gene matches. Germline values: CDR1 GTSNPN, CDR2 SVGIG (reference sequence). The length of the CDR3 is 14 residues. Written as DNA, the CDR3 is TGTGCCTGGAATGGGGGACAGCTTAATTCACCCCTCCACTTT. This gives the protein CAWNGGQLNSPLHF. Complete variable domain (other parts from reference TRBV30 and TRBJ1-6): SQTIHQWPATLVQPVGSPLSLECTVEGTSNPNLYWYRQAAGRGLQLLFYSVGIGQISSEVPQNLSASRPQDRQFILSSKKLLLSDSGFYLCAWNGGQLNSPLHFGNGTRLTVT.

The table lists this clone with a count of one. This CDR3 reads CASSEASTGTGGPLTF. The CDR3 nucleotides are TGTGCCAGCAGTGAAGCAAGTACCGGGACAGGGGGGCCCCTCACCTTC. The chain employs TRBV2 and TRBJ1-2, with 11 positions matching TRBD1. The V gene end was trimmed by 0 bases and the J gene end by 13 bases; junction bases not matched to a gene: 13. Germline CDR1 SNHLY, CDR2 FYNNEI. This CDR3 is built from 16 residues.

The chain combines TRBV7-2 with TRBJ2-7; perhaps TRBD2 as D (6 bases). The germline gives CDR1 SGHTA, CDR2 FQGNSA. Trimming shortened V by 5 bases and J by 6 bases, and 11 bases separated the two germline ends. The CDR3 contains 12 residues. CDR3 nucleotide sequence: TGTGCCAGCAGCGTGTACGGGGGCGAGCAGTACTTC. Translating it yields CASSVYGGEQYF.

The rearrangement joins TRBV5-6 to TRBJ1-5; 10 bases match TRBD1. The CDR3 runs 15 residues. Germline V gene sequence: CDR1 SGHDT, CDR2 YYEEEE. The ends lost 0 bases at V and 5 bases at J; junction bases unmatched: 2. The CDR3, as DNA: TGTGCCAGCAGCTTGGCAGACAGGGGGCATCAGCCCCAGCATTTT. Encoded protein: CASSLADRGHQPQHF.

This clone came up once. This chain's CDR3 is CASSLTGGYEQYF. The CDR3 DNA reads as TGTGCCAGCAGCTTAACAGGGGGTTACGAGCAGTACTTC. The chain recombines TRBV5-4 with TRBJ2-7, with TRBD1 matching 8 bases. From germline, CDR1 is SGHNT and CDR2 YYREEE (reference sequence). V was pared by 2 bases and J by 4 bases, with 2 bases of the junction left unmatched. The CDR3 has 13 amino acids.

This chain links TRBV6-6 with TRBJ2-2; D may be TRBD1 or TRBD2 (5 bases each). CDR1 MNHNY and CDR2 SVGAGI come from the germline V gene (reference sequence). The CDR3 runs 13 residues. CDR3 sequence: CGVGAGNTGELFF. The CDR3 region has the DNA TGTGGCGTCGGGGCGGGGAACACCGGGGAGCTGTTTTTT.

The gene calls are TRBV5-8 and TRBJ1-1; D is uncertain. V shed 2 bases and J shed 6 bases, with 8 bases lying between them. Germline values: CDR1 SGHTS, CDR2 YDEGEE. The CDR3 length is 12 residues. The CDR3, as DNA: TGTGCCAGCAGCTTTTCTTACGCTGAAGCTTTCTTT. Its protein product is CASSFSYAEAFF.

J is TRBJ2-1 and V is TRBV19; 7 nucleotides align to TRBD1. V was pared by 4 bases and J by 4 bases, with 10 bases of the junction left unmatched. The CDR3 loop spans 16 amino acids. Germline CDR1 reads LNHDA; CDR2 reads SQIVND (reference sequence). Here the CDR3 reads CASSSTGTAPYNEQFF. The CDR3 DNA is TGTGCCAGTAGTAGCACAGGGACAGCCCCATACAATGAGCAGTTCTTC. The variable domain in full, with the rest retrieved from reference TRBV19 and TRBJ2-1, is DGGITQSPKYLFRKEGQNVTLSCEQNLNHDAMYWYRQDPGQGLRLIYYSQIVNDFQKGDIAEGYSVSREKKESFPLTVTSAQKNPTAFYLCASSSTGTAPYNEQFFGPGTRLTVL.